Sequencing of this TCR beta chain was carried out in a study of blood T cell repertoires in COVID-19. In germline, CDR1 is SGHNT, CDR2 YYREEE (reference sequence). The V gene end was trimmed by 1 base and the J gene end by 3 bases; junction bases not matched to a gene: 4. This CDR3 is 15 amino acids long. This clone is a singleton in its sample. In the source study's methods: Reference gene primer amplification in the assay estimated nucleated cell counts. Produced via immunoSEQ multiplex PCR; TCRdb's table is partial and in-frame only. V and J calls and clone size are copied from that table; D and trimming were computed from the DNA. The sample lists about 68,000 clones, around 89% occurring once.

The sequenced material came from peripheral blood. The V call is TRBV5-4, the J call TRBJ1-1; 9 bases agree with TRBD1. The TCR originated in a man aged 50 to 59 with acute or convalescent COVID-19. As DNA, the CDR3 is TGTGCCAGCAGCTTGCCACAGGGGGCCGACACTGAAGCTTTCTTT. Translation gives CASSLPQGADTEAFF.